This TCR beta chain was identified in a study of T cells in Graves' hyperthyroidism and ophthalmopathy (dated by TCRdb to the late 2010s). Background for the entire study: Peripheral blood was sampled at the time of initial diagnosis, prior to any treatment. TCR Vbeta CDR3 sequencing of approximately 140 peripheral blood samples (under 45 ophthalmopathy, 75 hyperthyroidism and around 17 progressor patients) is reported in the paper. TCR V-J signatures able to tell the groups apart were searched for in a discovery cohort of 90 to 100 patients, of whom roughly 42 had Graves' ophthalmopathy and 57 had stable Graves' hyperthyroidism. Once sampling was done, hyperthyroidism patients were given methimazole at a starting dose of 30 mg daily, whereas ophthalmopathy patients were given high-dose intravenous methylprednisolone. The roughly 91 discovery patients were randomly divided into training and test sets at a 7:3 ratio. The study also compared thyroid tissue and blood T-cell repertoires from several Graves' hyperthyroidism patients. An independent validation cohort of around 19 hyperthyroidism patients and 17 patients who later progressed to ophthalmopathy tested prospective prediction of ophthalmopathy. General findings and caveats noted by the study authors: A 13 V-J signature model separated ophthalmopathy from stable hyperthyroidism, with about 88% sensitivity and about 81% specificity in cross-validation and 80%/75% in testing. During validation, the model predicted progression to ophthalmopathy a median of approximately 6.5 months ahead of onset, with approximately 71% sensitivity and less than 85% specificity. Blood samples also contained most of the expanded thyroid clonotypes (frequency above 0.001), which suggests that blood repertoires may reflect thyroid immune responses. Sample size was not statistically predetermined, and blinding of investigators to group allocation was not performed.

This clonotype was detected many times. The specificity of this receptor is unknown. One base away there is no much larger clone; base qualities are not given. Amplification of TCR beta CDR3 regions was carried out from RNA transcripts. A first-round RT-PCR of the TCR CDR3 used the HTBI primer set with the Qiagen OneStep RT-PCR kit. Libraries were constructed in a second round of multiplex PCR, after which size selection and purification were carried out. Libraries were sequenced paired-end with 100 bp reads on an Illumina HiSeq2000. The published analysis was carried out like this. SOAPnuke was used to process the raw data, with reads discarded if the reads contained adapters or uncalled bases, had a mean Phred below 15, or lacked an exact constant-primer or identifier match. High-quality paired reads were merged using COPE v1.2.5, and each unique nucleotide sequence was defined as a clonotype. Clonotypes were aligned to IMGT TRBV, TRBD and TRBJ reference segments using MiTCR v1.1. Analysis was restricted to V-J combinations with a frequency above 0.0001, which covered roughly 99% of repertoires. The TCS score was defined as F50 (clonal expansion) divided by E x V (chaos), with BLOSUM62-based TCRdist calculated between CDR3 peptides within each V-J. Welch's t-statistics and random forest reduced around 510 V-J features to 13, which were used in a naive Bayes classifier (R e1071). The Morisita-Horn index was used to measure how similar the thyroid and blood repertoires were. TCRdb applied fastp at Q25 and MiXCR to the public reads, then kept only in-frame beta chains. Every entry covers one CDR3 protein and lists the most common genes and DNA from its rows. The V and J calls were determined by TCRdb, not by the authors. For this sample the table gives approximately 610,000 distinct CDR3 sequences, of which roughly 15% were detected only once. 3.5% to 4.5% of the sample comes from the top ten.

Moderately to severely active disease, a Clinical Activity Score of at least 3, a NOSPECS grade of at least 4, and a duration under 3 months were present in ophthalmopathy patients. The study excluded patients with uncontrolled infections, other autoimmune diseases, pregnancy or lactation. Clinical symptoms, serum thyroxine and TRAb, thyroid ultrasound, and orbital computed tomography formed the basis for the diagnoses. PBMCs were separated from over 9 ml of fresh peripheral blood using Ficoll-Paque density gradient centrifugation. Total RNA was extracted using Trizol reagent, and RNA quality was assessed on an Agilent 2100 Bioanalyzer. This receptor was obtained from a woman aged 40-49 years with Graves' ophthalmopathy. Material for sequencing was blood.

The CDR3 region reads CSGQIGETQYF. The nucleotide sequence is given as TGCAGTGGACAGATCGGTGAGACCCAGTACTTC. The chain employs TRBV20-1 and TRBJ2-5; the best D guess is TRBD1, with 5 bases matching. V gives up 7 bases and J gives up 5 bases, and the segment between their germline ends measures 11 bases. Per the germline V gene (reference sequence), DFQATT is the CDR1 and SNEGSKA is the CDR2. The CDR3 covers 11 residues, taking in both the cysteine and the phenylalanine. The read is trimmed to its CDR3 DNA, 33 bases read in frame from base 1.